This passage covers 19 T cell receptor beta chains from one sample sequenced in a study of OX40 agonist ivuxolimab in advanced cancers. Using immunoSEQ multiplex PCR, the repertoire was profiled, and TCRdb retains in-frame clones only, with some absent. Found here are tens of thousands of clones, 75% to 90% of them singletons; the top ten hold approximately 0.94%. The starting material was CD4+ or CD8+ T cells sorted from blood, obtained in a trial of the OX40 agonist ivuxolimab. The receptor source for this set is an adult with an advanced solid tumor such as melanoma, head and neck, liver or kidney cancer.

J is TRBJ1-5 and V is TRBV6-1; D gene ambiguous. The V and J ends lost 2 bases and 6 bases respectively, with 8 bases between them. CDR1 and CDR2 (germline): MNHNS, SASEGT. The CDR3 is 13 residues long. The CDR3 here is CASSEREVQPQHF. The DNA for the CDR3 is TGTGCCAGCAGTGAAAGGGAGGTTCAGCCCCAGCATTTT.

V usage is TRBV9 and J usage is TRBJ1-5, with unresolved D. CDR3 length equals 17 residues. The V gene lost 0 bases and the J gene lost 0 bases, with 13 bases spanning the gap. Per germline, CDR1 SGDLS and CDR2 YYNGEE. CDR3 coding DNA: TGTGCCAGCAGCGTAGAGAATCTGCAGAGTAGCAATCAGCCCCAGCATTTT. This translates into CASSVENLQSSNQPQHF.

V is TRBV27 and J is TRBJ1-5; 8 bases are shared with TRBD1. Germline V gene lookup returns CDR1 MNHEY and CDR2 SMNVEV (reference sequence). CDR3 size: 15 residues. The V gene end was trimmed by 8 bases and the J gene end by 4 bases; junction bases not matched to a gene: 10. The CDR3 DNA is TGTGCCAGCTCTCGGGGGACAGGCGTAAATCAGCCCCAGCATTTT. Amino acid sequence: CASSRGTGVNQPQHF.

Here the CDR3 DNA reads TGTGCCAGCAGCGGGGGACAGGGCGGGGAGCAGTACTTC. As protein: CASSGGQGGEQYF. The genes are TRBV9 and TRBJ2-5, with 9 bases lining up with TRBD1. The CDR3 runs to 13 residues. Germline lookup yields CDR1 SGDLS and CDR2 YYNGEE. Germline trimming cut 3 bases from V and 11 bases from J; bases unmatched to any gene: 8.

The chain uses TRBV7-9 and TRBJ2-2; 8 nucleotides agree with TRBD1. The J segment lost 4 bases and the V segment lost 5 bases, leaving 9 bases of the junction unmatched. CDR1 is SEHNR, CDR2 FQNEAQ, per germline (reference sequence). This CDR3 comprises 16 residues. In DNA form, the CDR3 reads TGTGCCAGCAGCCTGACAGGGGTACGGTTCACCGGGGAGCTGTTTTTT. Amino acids: CASSLTGVRFTGELFF.

This chain connects TRBV7-9 to TRBJ2-3; 7 bases line up with TRBD2. This CDR3 has 14 amino acids. Germline trimming cut 9 bases from V and 1 base from J; bases unmatched to any gene: 7. Looked up from germline, CDR1 is SEHNR and CDR2 is FQNEAQ (reference sequence). This CDR3 reads CASERAGGTDTQYF. In nucleotides, the CDR3 is TGTGCCAGTGAGAGGGCGGGGGGCACAGATACGCAGTATTTT.

The rearrangement uses TRBV21-1 and TRBJ1-3. TRBV21-1 is a pseudogene segment. This CDR3 has 18 amino acids. Here the CDR3 reads CASSKGNRARRVGNTIYF. Here the CDR3 DNA reads TGTGCCAGCAGCAAAGGGAACCGGGCCCGCCGGGTCGGAAACACCATATATTTT.

This clone was detected once. In nucleotides, the CDR3 is TGTGCCAGCAGCCCCGACAGGGGGACTAATGAAAAACTGTTTTTT. Its protein is CASSPDRGTNEKLFF. The J gene is TRBJ1-4, the V gene TRBV6-5; 9 bases align to TRBD1. From germline, CDR1 is MNHEY and CDR2 SVGAGI. The CDR3 runs 15 residues. After removal of 6 bases from V and 2 bases from J, the junction contained 4 bases not matched to a gene.

This clone was seen only a few times. The CDR3 loop is CASSASGGSGYTF. CDR3 nucleotide sequence: TGTGCCAGCAGCGCATCAGGGGGATCTGGCTACACCTTC. The genes are TRBV7-9 and TRBJ1-2; TRBD1 agrees at 7 bases. The CDR3 covers 13 residues. The ends lost 5 bases at V and 7 bases at J; junction bases unmatched: 7. The germline gives CDR1 SEHNR, CDR2 FQNEAQ (reference sequence). Full variable domain (rest looked up from reference TRBV7-9 and TRBJ1-2): DTGVSQNPRHKITKRGQNVTFRCDPISEHNRLYWYRQTLGQGPEFLTYFQNEAQLEKSRLLSDRFSAERPKGSFSTLEIQRTEQGDSAMYLCASSASGGSGYTFGSGTRLTVV.

This chain links TRBV7-9 with TRBJ2-1; tentatively, D is TRBD2 (6 bases). CDR3 length equals 15 residues. The V gene lost 4 bases and the J gene lost 1 base, with 11 bases spanning the gap. Per germline, CDR1 SEHNR and CDR2 FQNEAQ (reference sequence). The CDR3 DNA follows: TGTGCCAGCAGCTCCGGGACTCATTCCTACAATGAGCAGTTCTTC. Translated: CASSSGTHSYNEQFF.

This chain uses TRBV2 with TRBJ1-1, with D tentatively TRBD1 (5 bases). CDR3 length: 11 amino acids. V was trimmed by 10 bases and J by 1 base, leaving 7 bases between them. Germline-derived CDR1 and CDR2 are SNHLY and FYNNEI. CDR3 nucleotide sequence: TGTGCCACCCAGGGGAACACTGAAGCTTTCTTT. Translated: CATQGNTEAFF.

The chain employs TRBV11-3 and TRBJ2-5; D gene ambiguous. V lost 2 bases and J lost 6, with 1 base in between. Germline V gene lookup returns CDR1 SGHNT and CDR2 YENEEA. The CDR3 consists of 10 residues. The CDR3 coding sequence is TGTGCCAGCAGCTTAAAGACCCAGTACTTC. Protein product: CASSLKTQYF.

The CDR3 loop reads CASSPGLAGVGGELFF. CDR3 DNA sequence: TGTGCCAGCAGCCCCGGACTAGCGGGAGTTGGCGGGGAGCTGTTTTTT. The chain carries TRBV7-3 and TRBJ2-2; 13 positions agree with TRBD2. V was clipped by 5 bases and J by 7 bases; unmatched bases: 7. Per germline, CDR1 SGHTA and CDR2 FQGTGA. This CDR3 is 16 amino acids long.

The chain joins TRBV6-1 to TRBJ2-2; D perhaps matches TRBD1 (6 bases). Trimming took off 8 bases at V and 1 base at J, with 8 bases between the two ends. Germline CDR1 is MNHNS and CDR2 is SASEGT. The CDR3 extends over 13 amino acids. CDR3 amino acids: CASGTLNTGELFF. The CDR3 nucleotides read TGTGCCAGCGGGACACTGAACACCGGGGAGCTGTTTTTT.

The J gene is TRBJ1-1, the V gene TRBV19, with TRBD1 as a possible D gene (5 bases). CDR1 is LNHDA, CDR2 SQIVND, per germline (reference sequence). This CDR3 has 15 residues. The germline V and J ends were trimmed by 7 bases and 0 bases, with 15 bases remaining between them. CDR3 coding DNA: TGTGCCAGTACCCCAGGTCGACAGTTGAACACTGAAGCTTTCTTT. Its translation: CASTPGRQLNTEAFF.

Comments on this clone: At one of its ends the junction is not consistent with the germline gene, which may arise from a read error. CDR3 amino acids: CASTLGVSGGLNEKLFF. DNA for the CDR3: TGTGCCAGCACCTTAGGTGTTTCGGGGGGGCTCAATGAAAAACTGTTTTTT. The chain recombines TRBV7-8 with TRBJ1-4, with D possibly matching TRBD1 (6 bases). The CDR3 runs 17 residues. Germline V CDR1 and CDR2: SGHVS, FQNEAQ.

The V gene is TRBV9, the J gene TRBJ1-2, with TRBD1 as a possible D gene (5 bases). The ends were cut back, 0 bases at V and 3 bases at J, with 15 bases in the middle. This CDR3 has 16 residues. Germline V gene data show CDR1 as SGDLS and CDR2 as YYNGEE. CDR3 in amino acids: CASSVEVGVGDYGYTF. Here the CDR3 DNA reads TGTGCCAGCAGCGTAGAGGTAGGGGTGGGGGACTATGGCTACACCTTC. Full variable domain (missing parts from reference TRBV9 and TRBJ1-2): DSGVTQTPKHLITATGQRVTLRCSPRSGDLSVYWYQQSLDQGLQFLIQYYNGEERAKGNILERFSAQQFPDLHSELNLSSLELGDSALYFCASSVEVGVGDYGYTFGSGTRLTVV.

This clone was counted only a few times. The gene calls are TRBV7-2 and TRBJ2-3; 7 bases line up with TRBD2. V shed 1 base and J 0 bases; nucleotides not matched to a gene: 4. Germline CDR1 reads SGHTA; CDR2 reads FQGNSA. CDR3 length: 16 residues. CDR3 in DNA: TGTGCCAGCAGCTTAGGGTGGGGGGGAAGCACAGATACGCAGTATTTT. Protein: CASSLGWGGSTDTQYF.

This clone appeared a single time. The gene calls are TRBV29-1 and TRBJ1-3, with TRBD1 matching over 8 bases. V lost 4 bases, J lost 2 bases, and 7 bases stayed unmatched. Per the germline V gene, CDR1 is SQVTM and CDR2 is ANQGSEA. The CDR3 length is 15 residues. This CDR3 reads CSVAQGAKAGNTIYF. CDR3 DNA sequence: TGCAGCGTTGCCCAGGGGGCGAAGGCTGGAAACACCATATATTTT.